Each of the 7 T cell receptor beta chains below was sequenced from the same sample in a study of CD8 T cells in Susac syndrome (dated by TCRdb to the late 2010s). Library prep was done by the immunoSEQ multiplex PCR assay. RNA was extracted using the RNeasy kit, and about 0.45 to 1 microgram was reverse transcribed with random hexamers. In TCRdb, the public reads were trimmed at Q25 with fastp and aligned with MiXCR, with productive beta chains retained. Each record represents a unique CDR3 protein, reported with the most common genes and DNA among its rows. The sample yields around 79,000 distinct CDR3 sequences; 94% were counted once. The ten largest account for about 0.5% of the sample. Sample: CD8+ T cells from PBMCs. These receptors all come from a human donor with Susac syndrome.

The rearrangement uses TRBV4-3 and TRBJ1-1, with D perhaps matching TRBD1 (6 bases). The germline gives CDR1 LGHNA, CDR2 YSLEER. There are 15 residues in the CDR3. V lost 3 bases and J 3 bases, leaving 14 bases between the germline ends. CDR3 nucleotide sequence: TGCGCCAGCAGCCACGGATACAGGGATTACACTGAAGCTTTCTTT. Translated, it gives CASSHGYRDYTEAFF.

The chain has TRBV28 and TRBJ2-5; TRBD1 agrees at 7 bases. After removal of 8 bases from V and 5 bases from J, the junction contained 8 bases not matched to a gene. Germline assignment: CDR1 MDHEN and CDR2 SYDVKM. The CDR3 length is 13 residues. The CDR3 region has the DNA TGTGCCAGCCTGGGACAGCGAGATGAGACCCAGTACTTC. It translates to CASLGQRDETQYF.

CDR3 sequence reads: CSAILRSYEQYF. For the CDR3, the DNA is TGCAGTGCTATTCTACGGTCCTACGAGCAGTACTTC. The chain recombines TRBV20-1 with TRBJ2-7; D is undetermined. Trimming stripped 4 bases from V and 1 base from J, with 8 bases between. The CDR3 runs to 12 residues. CDR1 and CDR2 (germline): DFQATT, SNEGSKA (reference sequence).

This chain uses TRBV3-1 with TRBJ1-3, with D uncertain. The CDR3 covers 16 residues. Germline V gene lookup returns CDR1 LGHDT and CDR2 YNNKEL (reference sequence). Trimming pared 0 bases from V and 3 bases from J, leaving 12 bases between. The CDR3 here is CASSQDGGLGGNTIYF. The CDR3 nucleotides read TGTGCCAGCAGCCAAGACGGAGGACTGGGTGGAAACACCATATATTTT.

The CDR3 spells CASSQDRGAGETQYF. DNA of the CDR3: TGCGCCAGCAGCCAAGATAGGGGGGCCGGAGAGACCCAGTACTTC. The chain links TRBV4-1 to TRBJ2-5; tentatively, D is TRBD1 or TRBD2 (6 bases each). The CDR3 is 15 amino acids. Per germline, CDR1 MGHRA and CDR2 YSYEKL. Trimming shortened V by 0 bases and J by 4 bases, and 12 bases separated the two germline ends.

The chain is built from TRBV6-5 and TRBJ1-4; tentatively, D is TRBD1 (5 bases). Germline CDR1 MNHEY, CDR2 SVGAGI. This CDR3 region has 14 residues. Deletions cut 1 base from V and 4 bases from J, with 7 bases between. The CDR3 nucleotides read TGTGCCAGCAGTTACTTGGGGGATAATGAAAAACTGTTTTTT. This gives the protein CASSYLGDNEKLFF.

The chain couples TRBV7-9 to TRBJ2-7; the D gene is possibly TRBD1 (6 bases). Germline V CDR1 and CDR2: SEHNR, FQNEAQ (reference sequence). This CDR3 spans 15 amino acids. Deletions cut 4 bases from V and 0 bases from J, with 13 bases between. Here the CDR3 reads CASSSDSFSSYEQYF. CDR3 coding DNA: TGTGCCAGCAGCTCGGACAGCTTCAGCTCCTACGAGCAGTACTTC.